This T cell receptor (beta chain) is from a study of post-analysis software for immune sequencing data. Study-level points and caveats: Controls showed lower frequencies than patients for 4 or 5 TRBV segments, and TRBV5-6, TRBV5-1 and TRBV20-1 were among these. Significantly lower normalized Chao1 diversity was seen in multiple sclerosis patients than in controls. Under F measure analysis, samples from one preparation batch co-clustered strongly.

The TCR beta cDNA libraries carried unique molecular identifiers. When about 1 to 11 million T cells were used, they gave some 540,000 cDNA molecules. MiXCR, applied by TCRdb to the PCR reads, yields one record per CDR3 protein. The table has about 770,000 distinct CDR3 sequences, about 43% seen once; the top ten hold around 4.7%. A note on this clonotype: The antigen is undetermined. This likely reflects a read error, since a far larger clone is one base away.

Per the germline V gene, CDR1 is MDHEN and CDR2 is SYDVKM. The CDR3 extends over 11 amino acids. V was clipped by 6 bases and J by 5 bases, with 5 bases between them. The sample was blood. The chain employs TRBV28 and TRBJ2-1, with unresolved D. This clonotype originated in a girl under 18 with multiple sclerosis. The DNA of the CDR3 is TGTGCCAGCAGGTTAAACAATGAGCAGTTCTTC. It yields the protein CASRLNNEQFF.